These 26 T cell receptor beta chains were sequenced from one sample in a study of T cell responses to AZD1222 COVID-19 vaccine. Profiled with immunoSEQ multiplex PCR; TCRdb holds only in-frame clones, not every one. The data show 95,000 to 150,000 clones, less than 90% seen once. The material sequenced was peripheral blood, taken on day 0 of AZD1222 vaccination. The origin of the receptors is an adult in good health.

This clone has only one observation. The chain links TRBV4-3 to TRBJ2-2; 8 bases match TRBD2. This CDR3 spans 16 amino acids. With 1 base clipped from V and 3 bases from J, the junction kept 4 bases outside the gene matches. Germline V CDR1 and CDR2: LGHNA, YSLEER. The CDR3 loop reads CASSQGTSRYTGELFF. For the CDR3, the DNA is TGCGCCAGCAGCCAAGGGACTAGCAGATACACCGGGGAGCTGTTTTTT.

This chain uses TRBV7-2 with TRBJ2-4; 7 bases are a match to TRBD2. V lost 1 base, J lost 0 bases, and 3 bases stayed unmatched. The germline CDR1 and CDR2 sequences are SGHTA and FQGNSA. There are 16 residues in the CDR3. The CDR3 DNA reads TGTGCCAGCAGCTTAGAAGCGGGAAAAGCCAAAAACATTCAGTACTTC. It is translated as CASSLEAGKAKNIQYF.

The rearrangement uses TRBV28 and TRBJ2-2, with D unresolved. CDR1 is MDHEN and CDR2 is SYDVKM in the germline V gene. The germline V and J ends were trimmed by 1 base and 1 base, with 4 bases remaining between them. This CDR3 has 14 residues. CDR3 protein: CASSLFGNTGELFF. The CDR3 DNA follows: TGTGCCAGCAGTTTATTCGGGAACACCGGGGAGCTGTTTTTT.

The CDR3 bases are TGTGCCAGCAGCTTAATGGGGCAAGAGACCCAGTACTTC. It is translated as CASSLMGQETQYF. The chain carries TRBV11-3 and TRBJ2-5, with D uncertain. V was trimmed by 2 bases and J by 2 bases, leaving 6 bases between them. CDR1 SGHNT and CDR2 YENEEA come from the germline V gene. The CDR3 runs 13 residues.

The chain carries TRBV6-5 and TRBJ2-7; D remains unclear. The CDR3 runs to 14 residues. Trimming removed 4 bases at V and 0 bases at J, with 10 bases between. Germline V gives CDR1 MNHEY, CDR2 SVGAGI. The DNA of the CDR3 is TGTGCCAGCAGTTTCGCGGCGAGCTCCTACGAGCAGTACTTC. It codes for CASSFAASSYEQYF.

The V and J genes are TRBV11-2 and TRBJ2-7, with 8 bases that match TRBD2. With V trimmed by 2 bases and J by 2 bases, 2 bases remained unmatched. In germline, CDR1 is SGHAT, CDR2 FQNNGV. There are 14 residues in the CDR3. Written as DNA, the CDR3 is TGTGCCAGCAGCTTAAAACTAGCGGCCTACGAGCAGTACTTC. Translating it yields CASSLKLAAYEQYF. Based on the CDR3 plus reference TRBV11-2 and TRBJ2-7, the full variable domain is EAGVAQSPRYKIIEKRQSVAFWCNPISGHATLYWYQQILGQGPKLLIQFQNNGVVDDSQLPKDRFSAERLKGVDSTLKIQPAKLEDSAVYLCASSLKLAAYEQYFGPGTRLTVT.

The CDR3 loop reads CASSFTTHTEAFF. The CDR3 region has the DNA TGTGCCAGCAGTTTCACCACCCACACTGAAGCTTTCTTT. The chain links TRBV11-1 to TRBJ1-1; D is unclear. The V gene's germline CDR1 is SGHAT and CDR2 FQDESV (reference sequence). V was cut by 6 bases and J by 3 bases, with 11 bases left in between. This CDR3 comprises 13 residues. Full variable domain (remainder filled in from reference TRBV11-1 and TRBJ1-1): EAEVAQSPRYKITEKSQAVAFWCDPISGHATLYWYRQILGQGPELLVQFQDESVVDDSQLPKDRFSAERLKGVDSTLKIQPAELGDSAMYLCASSFTTHTEAFFGQGTRLTVV.

Here the CDR3 reads CASRFDRGPDNEQFF. CDR3 DNA sequence: TGTGCCAGCAGATTTGACAGGGGGCCAGACAATGAGCAGTTCTTC. J is TRBJ2-1 and V is TRBV6-5, with 10 bases identical to TRBD1. Per germline, CDR1 MNHEY and CDR2 SVGAGI. The CDR3 is 15 amino acids. V dropped 6 bases and J dropped 5; count of bases not matched to a gene: 7.

J is TRBJ1-6 and V is TRBV6-2 or TRBV6-3; tentatively, D is TRBD1 (5 bases). From germline, CDR1 is MNHEY and CDR2 SVGEGT. The CDR3 has 17 amino acids. V lost 2 bases, J lost 7 bases, and 18 bases lay in between. The CDR3 region is CASSYPETAPRNSPLHF. CDR3 in DNA: TGTGCCAGCAGTTACCCGGAGACAGCGCCTCGGAATTCACCCCTCCACTTT.

The J gene is TRBJ2-5, the V gene TRBV19, with TRBD2 identical over 8 bases. The germline CDR1 and CDR2 sequences are LNHDA and SQIVND (reference sequence). V lost 4 bases, J lost 0 bases, and 10 bases stayed unmatched. The CDR3 totals 17 residues. CDR3 loop: CASSNRDGRAYQETQYF. CDR3 DNA sequence: TGTGCCAGTAGTAACCGGGACGGGAGGGCGTACCAAGAGACCCAGTACTTC.

The chain links TRBV3-1 (or the pseudogene TRBV3-2) to TRBJ2-7; 9 bases line up with TRBD1. CDR1 and CDR2 (germline): LGHDT, YNNKEL (reference sequence). The ends lost 4 bases at V and 7 bases at J; junction bases unmatched: 11. The CDR3 runs 15 residues. CDR3 region: CASSPGQGPAGEQYF. Written as DNA, the CDR3 is TGTGCCAGCAGCCCTGGACAGGGGCCCGCTGGAGAGCAGTACTTC.

This clone has only a few counts. The DNA of the CDR3 is TGTGCCAGCAGCTTGTGGGGACAGGGAACTAGGCAAGAGACCCAGTACTTC. Its translation is CASSLWGQGTRQETQYF. This chain links TRBV5-4 with TRBJ2-5; TRBD1 aligns across 9 bases. The CDR3 extends over 17 amino acids. Trimming at V came to 1 base and at J to 2 bases, leaving 9 bases not matched to a gene. Germline V gene sequence: CDR1 SGHNT, CDR2 YYREEE (reference sequence).

On this clone: The junction departs from the called germline gene at one end, perhaps through a read error. V and J are TRBV19 and TRBJ2-3, with 7 nucleotides matching TRBD2. CDR3 length: 18 residues. From germline, CDR1 is LNHDA and CDR2 SQIVND (reference sequence). CDR3 sequence: CANSIGRGEGPSTDTQYF. For the CDR3, the DNA is TGTGCCAATAGTATAGGTCGGGGGGAGGGCCCTAGCACAGATACGCAGTATTTT.

Here the CDR3 reads CATSPQGASGANVLTF. The CDR3 nucleotides read TGTGCCACCAGTCCGCAGGGGGCTTCTGGGGCCAACGTCCTGACTTTC. The chain joins TRBV24-1 to TRBJ2-6; 8 nucleotides agree with TRBD1. This CDR3 spans 16 amino acids. Germline lookup yields CDR1 KGHDR and CDR2 SFDVKD. V lost 6 bases, J lost 1 base, and 4 bases stayed unmatched.

This clone was recorded once. The chain recombines TRBV5-4 with TRBJ2-1; D may be TRBD2 (8 bases). The CDR3 contains 16 residues. Germline V lookup: CDR1 SGHNT, CDR2 YYREEE (reference sequence). The V end lost 3 bases, the J end lost 5 bases, and 18 bases lay between the germline ends. This chain's CDR3 is CASSSGGSGNNNEQFF. DNA of the CDR3: TGTGCCAGCAGCTCAGGGGGTAGCGGGAACAACAATGAGCAGTTCTTC.

This chain joins TRBV7-8 and TRBJ1-2; no clear D gene. CDR3 length equals 15 residues. Trimming took off 5 bases at V and 5 bases at J, with 18 bases between the two ends. The germline V gene has CDR1 SGHVS and CDR2 FQNEAQ. The CDR3 coding sequence is TGTGCCAGCAGCCCCCGGGAGGAGTTCCTGTATGGCTACACCTTC. Translating gives CASSPREEFLYGYTF.

V usage is TRBV5-6 and J usage is TRBJ2-1; 12 bases are a match to TRBD1. CDR3 length: 15 amino acids. CDR1 and CDR2 from the germline V gene are SGHDT and YYEEEE. The trim removed 2 bases at V and 9 bases at J, leaving 6 bases unmatched. CDR3 amino acids: CASSFGTGGYGEQFF. The CDR3 DNA is TGTGCCAGCAGCTTCGGGACAGGGGGCTACGGTGAGCAGTTCTTC.

The CDR3 reads CASSPIYGEETQYF. In nucleotides, the CDR3 is TGTGCCAGCAGCCCGATTTACGGGGAAGAGACCCAGTACTTC. The gene calls are TRBV3-1 (or the pseudogene TRBV3-2) and TRBJ2-5; weak D call: TRBD2 (5 bases). CDR1 and CDR2 (germline): LGHDT, YNNKEL (reference sequence). With 4 bases removed from V and 3 bases from J, the gap between germline ends came to 12 bases. The CDR3 sequence is 14 residues long.

The V and J genes are TRBV28 and TRBJ2-5; tentatively, D is TRBD2 (5 bases). The length of the CDR3 is 11 residues. Trimming removed 6 bases from V and 5 bases from J, with 7 bases in between. The V gene's germline CDR1 is MDHEN and CDR2 SYDVKM. This CDR3 is CASRRAETQYF. CDR3 DNA: TGTGCCAGCAGGAGGGCCGAGACCCAGTACTTC.

The rearrangement joins TRBV19 to TRBJ1-6, with D hard to call. The ends were cut back, 8 bases at V and 4 bases at J, with 18 bases in the middle. CDR3 length equals 16 residues. Looked up from germline, CDR1 is LNHDA and CDR2 is SQIVND (reference sequence). As DNA, the CDR3 is TGTGCCAGTGCCCTGGACCCCTTTCCATATAATTCACCCCTCCACTTT. This translates into CASALDPFPYNSPLHF.

Written as DNA, the CDR3 is TGTGCCAGCAGCTTAGATCCAACTAATGAAAAACTGTTTTTT. Protein: CASSLDPTNEKLFF. The J gene is TRBJ1-4, the V gene TRBV7-2; D is unresolved. The germline CDR1 and CDR2 sequences are SGHTA and FQGNSA. CDR3 size: 14 residues. With 1 base removed from V and 0 bases from J, the gap between germline ends came to 3 bases.

This rearrangement joins TRBV5-1 to TRBJ2-6; no reliable D call. CDR1 and CDR2 (germline): SGHRS, YFSETQ. Trimming shortened V by 4 bases and J by 0 bases, and 14 bases separated the two germline ends. The CDR3 is 17 amino acids. CDR3 amino acids: CASSQRGRSSGANVLTF. The DNA of the CDR3 is TGCGCCAGCAGCCAGCGAGGACGGAGCTCTGGGGCCAACGTCCTGACTTTC.

The rearrangement links TRBV4-2 to TRBJ2-5; D tentatively fits TRBD1 or TRBD2 (6 bases each). CDR3 length equals 12 residues. Looked up from germline, CDR1 is LGHNA and CDR2 is YNFKEQ. V was pared by 6 bases and J by 5 bases, with 10 bases between. The CDR3 bases are TGTGCCAGCAGTACAGGGAGGGAGACCCAGTACTTC. Translation: CASSTGRETQYF.

As to this clone: Other DNA sequences within the sample encode an identical CDR3. For the CDR3, the DNA is TGTGCCAGCAGCCTCGGACAGGGGACCTACAATGAGCAGTTCTTC. Its translation is CASSLGQGTYNEQFF. This rearrangement joins TRBV7-9 to TRBJ2-1; 9 nucleotides match TRBD1. CDR3 size: 15 residues. Trimming cost V 5 bases and J 2 bases; bases outside gene matches: 4. In germline, CDR1 is SEHNR, CDR2 FQNEAQ (reference sequence).

The chain uses TRBV12-3 or TRBV12-4 and TRBJ1-2, with D hard to call. The V gene lost 1 base and the J gene lost 10 bases, with 7 bases spanning the gap. The CDR3 covers 11 residues. DNA for the CDR3: TGTGCCAGCAGTTTAGGGCAGATCTACACCTTC. Translated: CASSLGQIYTF.

This clone was seen just once. One end of the junction fails to match germline, which may point to a read error. This chain uses TRBV3-1 (or the pseudogene TRBV3-2) with TRBJ2-1; the match to TRBD2 covers 8 bases. Germline-derived CDR1 and CDR2 are LGHDT and YNNKEL (reference sequence). CDR3 length equals 15 residues. The CDR3 protein is CAGSQSAGVYNEQFF. The CDR3 DNA reads as TGTGCCGGCAGCCAATCAGCGGGGGTCTACAATGAGCAGTTCTTC.